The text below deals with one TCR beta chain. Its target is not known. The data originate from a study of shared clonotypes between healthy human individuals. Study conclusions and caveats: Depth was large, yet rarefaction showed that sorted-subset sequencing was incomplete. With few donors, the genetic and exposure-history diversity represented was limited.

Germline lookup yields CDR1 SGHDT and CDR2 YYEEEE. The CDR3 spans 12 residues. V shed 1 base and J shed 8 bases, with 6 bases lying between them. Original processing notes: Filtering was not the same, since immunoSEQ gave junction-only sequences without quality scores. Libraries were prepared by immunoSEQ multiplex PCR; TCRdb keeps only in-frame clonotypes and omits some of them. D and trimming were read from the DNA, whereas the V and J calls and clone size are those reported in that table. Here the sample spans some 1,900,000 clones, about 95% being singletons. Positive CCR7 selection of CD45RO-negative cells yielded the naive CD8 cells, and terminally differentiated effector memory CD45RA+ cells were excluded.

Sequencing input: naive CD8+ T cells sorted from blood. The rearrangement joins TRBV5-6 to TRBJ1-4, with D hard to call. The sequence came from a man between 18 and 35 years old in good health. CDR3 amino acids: CASSLLDEKLFF. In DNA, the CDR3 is TGTGCCAGCAGCTTGTTAGACGAAAAACTGTTTTTT.